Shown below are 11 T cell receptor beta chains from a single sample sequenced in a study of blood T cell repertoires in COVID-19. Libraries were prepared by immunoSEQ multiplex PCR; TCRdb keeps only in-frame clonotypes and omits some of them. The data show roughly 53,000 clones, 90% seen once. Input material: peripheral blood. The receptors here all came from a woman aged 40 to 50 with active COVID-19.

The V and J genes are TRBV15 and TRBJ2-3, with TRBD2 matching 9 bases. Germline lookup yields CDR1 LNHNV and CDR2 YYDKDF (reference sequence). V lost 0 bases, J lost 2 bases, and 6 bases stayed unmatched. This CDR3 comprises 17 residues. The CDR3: CATSRDLSGGNTDTQYF. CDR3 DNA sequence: TGTGCCACCAGCAGAGATCTGAGCGGGGGGAACACAGATACGCAGTATTTT.

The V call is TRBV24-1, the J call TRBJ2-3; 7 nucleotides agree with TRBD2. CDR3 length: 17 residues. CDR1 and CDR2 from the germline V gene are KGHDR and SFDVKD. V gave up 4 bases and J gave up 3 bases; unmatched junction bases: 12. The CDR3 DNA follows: TGTGCCACCAGTGAACCCCCCTGGGGGGGAGTTACAGATACGCAGTATTTT. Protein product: CATSEPPWGGVTDTQYF.

In DNA form, the CDR3 reads TGTGCCAGTAGTAGACGCGGGACTAGCGGGGGGAATGAGCAGTTCTTC. This codes for CASSRRGTSGGNEQFF. V and J are TRBV19 and TRBJ2-1, with 15 bases that match TRBD2. In germline, CDR1 is LNHDA, CDR2 SQIVND (reference sequence). The CDR3 length is 16 residues. With 4 bases clipped from V and 7 bases from J, the junction kept 5 bases outside the gene matches.

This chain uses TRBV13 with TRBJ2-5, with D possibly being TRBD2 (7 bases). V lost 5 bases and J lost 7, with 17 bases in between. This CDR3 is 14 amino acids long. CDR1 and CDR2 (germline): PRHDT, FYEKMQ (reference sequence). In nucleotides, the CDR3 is TGTGCCAGCAGCCTCGGGCGCGCGGGGGCGACCCAGTACTTC. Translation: CASSLGRAGATQYF.

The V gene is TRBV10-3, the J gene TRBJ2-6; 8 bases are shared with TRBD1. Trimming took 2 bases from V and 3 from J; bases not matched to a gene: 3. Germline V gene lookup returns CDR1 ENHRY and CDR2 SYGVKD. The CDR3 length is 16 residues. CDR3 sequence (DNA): TGTGCCATCAGTGAGCGGACAGGGAATGGGGCCAACGTCCTGACTTTC. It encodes CAISERTGNGANVLTF.

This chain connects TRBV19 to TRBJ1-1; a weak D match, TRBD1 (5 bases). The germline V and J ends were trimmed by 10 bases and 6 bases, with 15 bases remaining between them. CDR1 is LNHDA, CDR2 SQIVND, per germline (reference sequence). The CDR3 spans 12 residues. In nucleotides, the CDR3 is TGTGCCACCCAGTTAGGCAGGGCTGAAGCTTTCTTT. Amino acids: CATQLGRAEAFF.

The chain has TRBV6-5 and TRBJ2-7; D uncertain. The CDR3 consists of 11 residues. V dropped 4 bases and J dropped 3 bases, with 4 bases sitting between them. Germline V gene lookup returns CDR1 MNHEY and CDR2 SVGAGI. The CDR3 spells CASSFGYEQYF. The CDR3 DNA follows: TGTGCCAGCAGTTTCGGCTACGAGCAGTACTTC.

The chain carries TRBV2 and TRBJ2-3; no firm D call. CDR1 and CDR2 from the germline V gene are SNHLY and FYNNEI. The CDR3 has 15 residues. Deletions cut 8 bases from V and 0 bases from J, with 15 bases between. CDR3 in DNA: TGTGCCAGCTCCGCCACGGCAGGTAGCACAGATACGCAGTATTTT. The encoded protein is CASSATAGSTDTQYF.

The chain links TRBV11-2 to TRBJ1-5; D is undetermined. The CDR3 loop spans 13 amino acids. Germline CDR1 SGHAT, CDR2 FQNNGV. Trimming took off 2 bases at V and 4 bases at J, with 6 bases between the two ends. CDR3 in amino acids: CASSLNLNQPQHF. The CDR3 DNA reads TGTGCCAGCAGCTTAAATTTAAATCAGCCCCAGCATTTT. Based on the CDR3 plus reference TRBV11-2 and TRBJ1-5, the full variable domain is EAGVAQSPRYKIIEKRQSVAFWCNPISGHATLYWYQQILGQGPKLLIQFQNNGVVDDSQLPKDRFSAERLKGVDSTLKIQPAKLEDSAVYLCASSLNLNQPQHFGDGTRLSIL.

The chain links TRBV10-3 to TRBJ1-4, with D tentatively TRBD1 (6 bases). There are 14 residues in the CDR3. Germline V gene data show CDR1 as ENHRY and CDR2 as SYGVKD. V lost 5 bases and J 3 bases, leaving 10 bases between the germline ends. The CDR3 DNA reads TGTGCCATCAGTCCGGCAGGGGCTAATGAAAAACTGTTTTTT. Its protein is CAISPAGANEKLFF.

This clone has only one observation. DNA of the CDR3: TGTGCCAGCAGTGAAAGGCGGAATCAGCCCCAGCATTTT. Protein sequence: CASSERRNQPQHF. The chain combines TRBV6-1 with TRBJ1-5; D gene unclear. The germline V gene encodes CDR1 MNHNS and CDR2 SASEGT. V was clipped by 2 bases and J by 4 bases, with 6 bases between them. The CDR3 contains 13 residues.